This TCR beta chain was observed in a study of PD-1 blockade in classical Hodgkin lymphoma. V shed 6 bases, J shed 3 bases, and the junction held 5 bases outside the gene matches. CDR1 and CDR2 (germline): MDHEN, SYDVKM. The CDR3 loop spans 15 amino acids. Each patient experienced a relapse that followed autologous stem cell transplantation, and brentuximab vedotin exposure varied. Some clones are missing from TCRdb's copy, which holds only in-frame ones; the method was immunoSEQ multiplex PCR. The sample lists 25,000 to 35,000 clones, approximately 82% occurring once. For this clone: Its cognate antigen is unknown.

Study outcomes and limitations: Relative to healthy donors, newly diagnosed patients reportedly had lower baseline TCR diversity, which was reported as lower still in relapsed/refractory patients. The authors have not defined what causes the repertoire differences, possibly disease activity or prior therapy.

The origin of this receptor is a human donor with classical Hodgkin lymphoma. Sample: peripheral blood mononuclear cells (PBMCs), taken before the second cycle of nivolumab. This chain links TRBV28 with TRBJ2-1; 10 bases map to TRBD2. CDR3 sequence: CASRQTSGFYNEQFF. For the CDR3, the DNA is TGTGCCAGCAGACAGACTAGCGGGTTCTACAATGAGCAGTTCTTC.